This T cell receptor beta chain is from a study of blood T cell repertoires in COVID-19. The wider study: From the United States, Italy and Spain came samples of acute and convalescent COVID-19. The analysed material was cDNA or gDNA that came from T cells, B-cell-depleted T cells, or PBMCs.

CDR3 size: 18 residues. After removal of 5 bases from V and 7 bases from J, the junction contained 20 bases not matched to a gene. From germline, CDR1 is SNHLY and CDR2 FYNNEI. In the study's own analysis: Quantification of nucleated cells was approximated via reference gene primer amplification. The repertoire was sequenced with immunoSEQ multiplex PCR; TCRdb's copy has only in-frame clones and lacks some. V, J and clone size were drawn from that table, and D and trimming were deduced from the DNA. Of about 15,000 clones listed, 70% to 90% were seen once; the top ten hold approximately 3.1%. The chain couples TRBV2 to TRBJ2-1; 7 bases fit TRBD2. The sequenced sample was peripheral blood. This clonotype was obtained from a human donor in a cohort sampled during active COVID-19. CDR3 bases: TGTGCCAGCAGTCCCCCGGCGAGCGGGGCTTCGTCTTCTAATGAGCAGTTCTTC. It yields the protein CASSPPASGASSSNEQFF.